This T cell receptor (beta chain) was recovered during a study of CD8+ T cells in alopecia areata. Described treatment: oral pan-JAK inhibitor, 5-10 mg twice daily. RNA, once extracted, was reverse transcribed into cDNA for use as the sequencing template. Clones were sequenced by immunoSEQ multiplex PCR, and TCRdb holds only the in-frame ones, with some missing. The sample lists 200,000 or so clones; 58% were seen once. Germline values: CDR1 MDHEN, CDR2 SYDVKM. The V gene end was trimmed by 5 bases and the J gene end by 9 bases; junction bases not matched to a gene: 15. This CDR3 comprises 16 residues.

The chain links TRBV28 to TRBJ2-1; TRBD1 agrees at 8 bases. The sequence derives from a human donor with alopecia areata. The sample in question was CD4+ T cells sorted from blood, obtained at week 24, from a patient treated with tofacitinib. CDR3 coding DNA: TGTGCCAGCAGTCCATCCGACGGGACAGGCCTTAGTGAGCAGTTCTTC. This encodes CASSPSDGTGLSEQFF.